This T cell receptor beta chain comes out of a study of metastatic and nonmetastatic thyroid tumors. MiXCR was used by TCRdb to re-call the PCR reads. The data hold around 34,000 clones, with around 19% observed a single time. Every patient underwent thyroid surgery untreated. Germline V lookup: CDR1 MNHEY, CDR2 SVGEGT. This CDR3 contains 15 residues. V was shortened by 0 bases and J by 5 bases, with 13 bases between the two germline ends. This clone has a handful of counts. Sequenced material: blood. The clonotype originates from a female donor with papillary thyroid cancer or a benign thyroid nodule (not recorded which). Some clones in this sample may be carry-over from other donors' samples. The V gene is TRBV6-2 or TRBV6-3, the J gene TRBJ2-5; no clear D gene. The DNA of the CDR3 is TGTGCCAGCAGTTACTCGATTGCGTCTTGGGAGACCCAGTACTTC. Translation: CASSYSIASWETQYF.